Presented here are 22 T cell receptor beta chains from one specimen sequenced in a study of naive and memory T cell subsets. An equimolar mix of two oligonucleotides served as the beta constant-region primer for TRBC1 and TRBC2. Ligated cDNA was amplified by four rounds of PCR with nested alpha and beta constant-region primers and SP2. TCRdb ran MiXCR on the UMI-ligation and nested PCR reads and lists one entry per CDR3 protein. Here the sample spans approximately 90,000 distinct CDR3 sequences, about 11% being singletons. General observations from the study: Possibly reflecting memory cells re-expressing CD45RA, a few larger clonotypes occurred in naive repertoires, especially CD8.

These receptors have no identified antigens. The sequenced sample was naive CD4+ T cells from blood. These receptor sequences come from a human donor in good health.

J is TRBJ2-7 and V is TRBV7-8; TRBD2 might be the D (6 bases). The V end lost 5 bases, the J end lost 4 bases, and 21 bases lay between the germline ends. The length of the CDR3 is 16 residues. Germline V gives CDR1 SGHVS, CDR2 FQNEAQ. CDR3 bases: TGTGCCAGCAGCCAGAAAAGAGGGGCGGGAAGATACGAGCAGTACTTC. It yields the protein CASSQKRGAGRYEQYF.

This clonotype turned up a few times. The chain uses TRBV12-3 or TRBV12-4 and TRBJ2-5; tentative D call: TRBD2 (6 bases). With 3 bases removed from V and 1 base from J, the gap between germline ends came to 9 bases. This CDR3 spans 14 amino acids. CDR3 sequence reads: CASSFSAGQETQYF. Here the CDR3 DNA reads TGTGCCAGCAGTTTTTCAGCGGGCCAAGAGACCCAGTACTTC.

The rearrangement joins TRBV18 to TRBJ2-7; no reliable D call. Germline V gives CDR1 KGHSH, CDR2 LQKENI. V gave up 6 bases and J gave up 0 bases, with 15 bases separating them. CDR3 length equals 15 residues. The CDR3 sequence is CASSLVPNPSYEQYF. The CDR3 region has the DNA TGTGCCAGCTCTCTCGTCCCCAACCCCTCCTACGAGCAGTACTTC.

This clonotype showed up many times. In DNA, the CDR3 is TGTGCCACCAGCATCCGGTACCAAGAGACCCAGTACTTC. The encoded protein is CATSIRYQETQYF. The rearrangement links TRBV15 to TRBJ2-5; D ambiguous. Germline loops: CDR1 LNHNV, CDR2 YYDKDF (reference sequence). There are 13 residues in the CDR3. Trimming cost V 4 bases and J 0 bases, with 6 bases left between them.

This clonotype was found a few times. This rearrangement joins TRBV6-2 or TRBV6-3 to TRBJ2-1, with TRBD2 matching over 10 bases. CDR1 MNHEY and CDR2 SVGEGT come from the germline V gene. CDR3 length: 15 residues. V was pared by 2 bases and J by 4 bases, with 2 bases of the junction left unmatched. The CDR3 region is CASSYTSGKYNEQFF. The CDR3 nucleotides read TGTGCCAGCAGTTACACTAGCGGGAAGTACAATGAGCAGTTCTTC.

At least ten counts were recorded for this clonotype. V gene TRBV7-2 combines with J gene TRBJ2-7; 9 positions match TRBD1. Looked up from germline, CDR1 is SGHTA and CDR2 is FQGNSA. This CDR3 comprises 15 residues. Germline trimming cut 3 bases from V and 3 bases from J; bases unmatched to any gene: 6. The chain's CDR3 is CASSFEWDRDYEQYF. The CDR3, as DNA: TGTGCCAGCAGCTTTGAGTGGGACAGGGACTACGAGCAGTACTTC.

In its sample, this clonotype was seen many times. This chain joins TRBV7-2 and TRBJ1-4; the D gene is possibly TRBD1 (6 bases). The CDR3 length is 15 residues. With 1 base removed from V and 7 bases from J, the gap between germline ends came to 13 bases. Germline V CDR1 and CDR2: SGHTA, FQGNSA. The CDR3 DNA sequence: TGTGCCAGCAGCTTAGTTCAGGGGTCGAGTGAAAAACTGTTTTTT. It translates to CASSLVQGSSEKLFF.

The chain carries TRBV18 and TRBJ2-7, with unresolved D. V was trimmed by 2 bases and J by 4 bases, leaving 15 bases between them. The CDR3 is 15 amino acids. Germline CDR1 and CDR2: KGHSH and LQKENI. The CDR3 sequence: CASSPLGQKTYEQYF. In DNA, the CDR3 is TGTGCCAGCTCACCATTAGGCCAAAAGACTTACGAGCAGTACTTC.

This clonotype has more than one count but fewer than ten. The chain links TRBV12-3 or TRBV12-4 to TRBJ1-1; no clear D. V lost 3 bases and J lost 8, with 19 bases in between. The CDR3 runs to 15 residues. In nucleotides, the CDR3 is TGTGCCAGCAGTTTTAGCGCGACCCGACCGGGGGAAGCTTTCTTT. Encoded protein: CASSFSATRPGEAFF.

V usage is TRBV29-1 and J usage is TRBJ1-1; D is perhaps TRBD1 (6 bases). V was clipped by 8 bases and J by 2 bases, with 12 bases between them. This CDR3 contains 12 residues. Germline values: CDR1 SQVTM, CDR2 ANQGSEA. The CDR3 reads CSTSRGNTEAFF. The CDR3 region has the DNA TGCAGCACCTCCAGGGGCAACACTGAAGCTTTCTTT.

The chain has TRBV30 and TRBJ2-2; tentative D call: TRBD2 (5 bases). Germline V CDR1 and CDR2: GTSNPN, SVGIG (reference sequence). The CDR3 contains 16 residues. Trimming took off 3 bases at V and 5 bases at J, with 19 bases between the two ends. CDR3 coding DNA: TGTGCCTGGAGGCGCCGAGTGGGAGACGATACCGGGGAGCTGTTTTTT. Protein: CAWRRRVGDDTGELFF.

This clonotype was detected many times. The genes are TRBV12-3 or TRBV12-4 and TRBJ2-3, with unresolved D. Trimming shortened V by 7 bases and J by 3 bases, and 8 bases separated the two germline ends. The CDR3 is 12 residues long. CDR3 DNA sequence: TGTGCCAGCACCGTGCGTACAGATACGCAGTATTTT. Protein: CASTVRTDTQYF.

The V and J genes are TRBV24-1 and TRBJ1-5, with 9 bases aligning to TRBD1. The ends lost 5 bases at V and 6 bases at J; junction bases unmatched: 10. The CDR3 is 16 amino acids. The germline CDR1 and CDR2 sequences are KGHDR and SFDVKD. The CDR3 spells CATSGSGTGITQPQHF. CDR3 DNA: TGTGCCACCAGTGGCTCCGGGACAGGGATTACTCAGCCCCAGCATTTT.

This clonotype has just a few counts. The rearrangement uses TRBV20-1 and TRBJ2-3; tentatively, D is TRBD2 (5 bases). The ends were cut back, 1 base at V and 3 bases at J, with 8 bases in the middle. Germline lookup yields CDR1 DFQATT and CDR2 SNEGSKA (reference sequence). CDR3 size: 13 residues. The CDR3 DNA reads TGCAGTGCTAGAGCGGGGAGAACAGATACGCAGTATTTT. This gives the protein CSARAGRTDTQYF.

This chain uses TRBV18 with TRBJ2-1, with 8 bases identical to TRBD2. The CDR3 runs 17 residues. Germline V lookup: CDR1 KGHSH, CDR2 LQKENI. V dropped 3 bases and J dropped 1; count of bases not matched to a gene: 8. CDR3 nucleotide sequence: TGTGCCAGCTCACCTCGAGCGGCGGGAGGATCCTACAATGAGCAGTTCTTC. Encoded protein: CASSPRAAGGSYNEQFF.

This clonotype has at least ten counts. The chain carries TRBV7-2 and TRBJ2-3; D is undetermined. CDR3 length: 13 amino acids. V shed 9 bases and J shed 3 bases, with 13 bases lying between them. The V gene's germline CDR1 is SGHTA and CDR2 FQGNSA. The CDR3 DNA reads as TGTGCCAGTGCTAGAATACCGACAGATACGCAGTATTTT. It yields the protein CASARIPTDTQYF.

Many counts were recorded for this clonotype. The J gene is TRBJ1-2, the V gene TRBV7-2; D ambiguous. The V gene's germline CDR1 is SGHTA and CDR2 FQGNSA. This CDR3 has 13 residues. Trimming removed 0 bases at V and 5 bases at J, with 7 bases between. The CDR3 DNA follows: TGTGCCAGCAGCTTAGCCCGTTCTTATGGCTACACCTTC. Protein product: CASSLARSYGYTF.

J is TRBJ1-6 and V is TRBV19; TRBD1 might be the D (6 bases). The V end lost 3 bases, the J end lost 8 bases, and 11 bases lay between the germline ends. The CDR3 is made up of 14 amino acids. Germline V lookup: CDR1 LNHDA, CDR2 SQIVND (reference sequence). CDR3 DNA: TGTGCCAGTAGTATCAGGGGTGAGGATTCACCCCTCCACTTT. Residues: CASSIRGEDSPLHF.

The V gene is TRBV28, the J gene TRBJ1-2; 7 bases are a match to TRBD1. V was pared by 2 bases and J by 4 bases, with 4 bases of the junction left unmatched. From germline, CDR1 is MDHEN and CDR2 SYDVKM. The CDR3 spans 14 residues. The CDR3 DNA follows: TGTGCCAGCAGTTTAGGGGGACAGAGCTATGGCTACACCTTC. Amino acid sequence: CASSLGGQSYGYTF.

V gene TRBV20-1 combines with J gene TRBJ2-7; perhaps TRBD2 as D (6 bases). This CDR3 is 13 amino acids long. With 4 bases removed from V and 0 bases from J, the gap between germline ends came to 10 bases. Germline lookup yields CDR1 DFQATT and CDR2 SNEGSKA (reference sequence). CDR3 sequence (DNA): TGCAGTGCTAATGGGGGGTCCTCCTACGAGCAGTACTTC. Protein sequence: CSANGGSSYEQYF.

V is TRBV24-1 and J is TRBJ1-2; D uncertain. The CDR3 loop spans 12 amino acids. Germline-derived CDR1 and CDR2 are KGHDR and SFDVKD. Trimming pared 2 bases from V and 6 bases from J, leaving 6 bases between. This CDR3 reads CATSDSGDGYTF. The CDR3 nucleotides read TGTGCCACCAGTGATTCCGGGGATGGCTACACCTTC.

This CDR3 is CASSRLQGNEKLFF. The CDR3 DNA sequence: TGTGCCAGCAGCCGCCTTCAGGGAAACGAAAAACTGTTTTTT. The rearrangement links TRBV3-1 to TRBJ1-4; D possibly corresponds to TRBD1 (5 bases). The CDR3 runs to 14 residues. The germline V gene has CDR1 LGHDT and CDR2 YNNKEL (reference sequence). V shed 4 bases and J shed 8 bases, with 14 bases lying between them.